Listed here is a single T cell receptor (beta chain). Its cognate antigen is unknown. This sample is drawn from a study of T cell responses to AZD1222 COVID-19 vaccine. General observations from the study: Unmutated variant regions reportedly attract nearly half of all spike-specific TCRs. AZD1222 recipients seropositive at baseline numbered only six or seven. Every sample of the repertoires postdated the peak T cell response.

TCRdb's table, derived via immunoSEQ multiplex PCR, lists solely in-frame clones and lacks some. The sample has 82,000 or so clones, more than 85% seen once; the top ten hold around 5.3%. This TCR came from an adult in good health. The sequences come from peripheral blood, collected on day 0 of AZD1222 vaccination.

In nucleotides, the CDR3 is TGCAGTGCTAGTGTGGCGGGGAGTCTAGATACGCAGTATTTT. Its translation is CSASVAGSLDTQYF. The chain is built from TRBV20-1 and TRBJ2-3; D might be TRBD2 (6 bases). Germline V CDR1 and CDR2: DFQATT, SNEGSKA (reference sequence). V dropped 3 bases and J dropped 5 bases, with 15 bases sitting between them. The CDR3 spans 14 residues.